This is a list of T cell receptor beta chains from one sample in a study of post-analysis software for immune sequencing data. TCRdb called the PCR reads again in MiXCR, with one record for every CDR3 protein. The sample yields fewer than 550,000 distinct CDR3 sequences, around a third seen once. The sequencing sample was made of blood. The receptors here all came from a girl aged 2 to 17 with multiple sclerosis. Both conserved end residues are part of each CDR3. The D gene is left open where the match is weak. Size is stated for part of the rows, as once, few or many counts, or as a class when the clone is expanded.

cdr3_aa,cdr3_nt,j_call,v_call,clone_size,d_call
CASTISVEQFF,TGTGCCAGCACCATTAGCGTTGAGCAGTTCTTC,TRBJ2-1,TRBV7-2,few,-
CASSEGGESSEQYF,TGTGCCAGCAGTGAAGGAGGGGAAAGTAGCGAGCAGTACTTC,TRBJ2-7,TRBV6-1,many,-
CASSFEGTHGYTF,TGTGCCAGCAGCTTCGAGGGAACCCATGGCTACACCTTC,TRBJ1-2,TRBV12-3/TRBV12-4,-,-
CASSFQRETQYF,TGTGCCAGCAGTTTCCAGCGAGAGACCCAGTACTTC,TRBJ2-5,TRBV12-3/TRBV12-4,few,-
CASSVGQGAWEQYF,TGTGCCAGCAGCGTCGGACAGGGGGCCTGGGAGCAGTACTTC,TRBJ2-5,TRBV9,few,TRBD1
CASSQDQAANYGYTF,TGCGCCAGCAGCCAAGATCAGGCCGCAAACTATGGCTACACCTTC,TRBJ1-2,TRBV4-1,-,-
CSARATTDTQYF,TGCAGTGCTAGAGCTACAACAGATACGCAGTATTTT,TRBJ2-3,TRBV20-1,-,-
CASSPTIRDGKNIQYF,TGTGCCAGCAGTCCGACAATCCGGGACGGGAAAAACATTCAGTACTTC,TRBJ2-4,TRBV11-2,few,-
CSALGGGTYEQYF,TGCAGTGCTTTGGGGGGGGGAACCTACGAGCAGTACTTC,TRBJ2-7,TRBV20-1,many,TRBD2
CASNPGQGRTEAFF,TGTGCCAGCAATCCAGGACAGGGTAGGACTGAAGCTTTCTTT,TRBJ1-1,TRBV6-2/TRBV6-3,-,TRBD1
CASSLLLLAGPSTDTQYF,TGTGCCAGCAGCTTATTATTACTAGCGGGGCCTAGCACAGATACGCAGTATTTT,TRBJ2-3,TRBV7-6,-,TRBD2
CASSIVAGVREQFF,TGTGCCAGTAGTATAGTTGCGGGGGTCCGCGAGCAGTTCTTC,TRBJ2-1,TRBV19,-,TRBD2
CASSLADRESQEAQYF,TGTGCCAGCAGCTTAGCGGACAGGGAATCTCAAGAGGCCCAGTACTTC,TRBJ2-7,TRBV6-5,-,TRBD1
CASSQGTRSSYEQYF,TGTGCCAGCAGCCAAGGGACACGGAGCTCCTACGAGCAGTACTTC,TRBJ2-7,TRBV7-8,-,-
CASLRDVSYKEQFF,TGCGCCAGCCTCCGGGACGTAAGCTACAAAGAGCAGTTCTTC,TRBJ2-1,TRBV5-1,-,-
CASSQGGADTEAFF,TGTGCCAGCAGCCAAGGAGGGGCGGACACTGAAGCTTTCTTT,TRBJ1-1,TRBV3-1,-,-
CSVASGGVNEQFF,TGCAGCGTTGCTAGCGGGGGGGTCAATGAGCAGTTCTTC,TRBJ2-1,TRBV29-1,few,TRBD2
CASSLGGAMIQYF,TGTGCCAGCAGCTTAGGAGGGGCTATGATTCAGTACTTC,TRBJ2-4,TRBV7-8,-,-
CSASGTAWRTDTQYF,TGCAGTGCGTCAGGGACAGCCTGGCGGACAGATACGCAGTATTTT,TRBJ2-3,TRBV20-1,-,TRBD1
CATRDLGLNTQYF,TGTGCCACCAGGGATTTGGGTCTAAATACGCAGTATTTT,TRBJ2-3,TRBV24-1,-,-
CASHERPGNTIYF,TGCGCCAGCCACGAACGTCCTGGAAACACCATATATTTT,TRBJ1-3,TRBV5-1,-,-
CSARDDGARSYNEQFF,TGCAGTGCTAGAGATGACGGGGCCCGCTCCTACAATGAGCAGTTCTTC,TRBJ2-1,TRBV20-1,few,-
CSAIAASALSYEQYF,TGCAGTGCTATTGCCGCCAGCGCCCTCTCCTACGAGCAGTACTTC,TRBJ2-7,TRBV20-1,few,-
CSASPRGTGSYEQYF,TGCAGTGCTAGTCCTCGAGGGACAGGCTCCTACGAGCAGTACTTC,TRBJ2-7,TRBV20-1,-,TRBD1
CASSEGSMLSSYNEQFF,TGTGCCAGCAGTGAAGGTTCTATGTTGAGCTCCTACAATGAGCAGTTCTTC,TRBJ2-1,TRBV2,once,-
CASSREMTGSPANEQFF,TGTGCCAGCAGCCGAGAGATGACGGGGTCTCCTGCCAATGAGCAGTTCTTC,TRBJ2-1,TRBV3-1,few,-
CATRRGGYGYTF,TGTGCCACTAGACGAGGGGGCTATGGCTACACCTTC,TRBJ1-2,TRBV6-5,-,-
CTSSLTPSNEQFF,TGTACCAGCAGCTTAACCCCTAGCAATGAGCAGTTCTTC,TRBJ2-1,TRBV13,-,-
CASATLAGERGEQFF,TGCGCCAGCGCCACACTAGCGGGGGAACGGGGTGAGCAGTTCTTC,TRBJ2-1,TRBV5-1,few,TRBD2
CASSPPDRGGNEQFF,TGTGCCAGCAGCCCCCCGGACAGAGGGGGCAATGAGCAGTTCTTC,TRBJ2-1,TRBV3-1,few,-
CSAPASLTKNIQYF,TGCAGTGCTCCGGCCAGCTTAACCAAAAACATTCAGTACTTC,TRBJ2-4,TRBV20-1,-,-
CASSFGVQETQYF,TGCGCCAGCAGCTTCGGGGTCCAAGAGACCCAGTACTTC,TRBJ2-5,TRBV5-1,-,-
CSASEPDRRDYGYTF,TGCAGTGCTAGTGAACCCGACAGGAGGGACTATGGCTACACCTTC,TRBJ1-2,TRBV20-1,few,-
CAISESPGHTGELFF,TGTGCCATCAGTGAGTCGCCAGGACACACCGGGGAGCTGTTTTTT,TRBJ2-2,TRBV10-3,-,-
CASSHEQGEAFF,TGCGCCAGCAGCCACGAGCAGGGAGAAGCTTTCTTT,TRBJ1-1,TRBV4-1,few,-
CASSLFMGFDTEAFF,TGTGCCAGCAGCCTATTTATGGGTTTTGACACTGAAGCTTTCTTT,TRBJ1-1,TRBV7-8,-,-
CASSSTTTGIVKDTQYF,TGCGCCAGCAGCTCCACCACCACAGGAATTGTCAAAGATACGCAGTATTTT,TRBJ2-3,TRBV5-1,-,-
CASSPRGGPWGLRDTQYF,TGTGCCAGCAGCCCCAGGGGGGGTCCTTGGGGTCTAAGAGATACGCAGTATTTT,TRBJ2-3,TRBV7-2,few,-
CASSLALGSGELFF,TGTGCCAGCAGCTTAGCATTGGGGAGTGGGGAGCTGTTTTTT,TRBJ2-2,TRBV7-2,few,-
CASSDAPQGSSTDTQYF,TGTGCCAGCAGTGACGCACCACAGGGGTCTAGCACAGATACGCAGTATTTT,TRBJ2-3,TRBV6-4,few,TRBD1
CASSERTGIYEQYF,TGTGCCAGCAGTGAACGGACAGGGATCTACGAGCAGTACTTC,TRBJ2-7,TRBV2,-,TRBD1
CASSALGSYKNIQYF,TGTGCCAGCAGTGCCCTCGGCTCTTATAAAAACATTCAGTACTTC,TRBJ2-4,TRBV6-2/TRBV6-3,few,-
CASSDGGTDTQYF,TGTGCCAGCAGTGACGGGGGCACAGATACGCAGTATTTT,TRBJ2-3,TRBV6-4,many,-
CASSQRRGRTEAFF,TGCGCCAGCAGCCAGAGACGGGGACGGACTGAAGCTTTCTTT,TRBJ1-1,TRBV4-1,-,-
CASSQGGNNSPLHF,TGTGCCAGCAGCCAAGGCGGAAATAATTCACCCCTCCACTTT,TRBJ1-6,TRBV3-1,-,-
CASRRIAGALPEETQYF,TGCGCCAGCAGAAGAATAGCGGGGGCGCTCCCGGAGGAGACCCAGTACTTC,TRBJ2-5,TRBV5-1,-,TRBD2
CSASPTTGVPNEQFF,TGCAGTGCTAGCCCAACGACGGGAGTCCCTAATGAGCAGTTCTTC,TRBJ2-1,TRBV20-1,-,-
CASSYGGLTQETQYF,TGTGCCAGCAGTTATGGGGGTCTAACCCAAGAGACCCAGTACTTC,TRBJ2-5,TRBV28,once,-
CASSEDRESSYNEQYF,TGTGCCAGCAGCGAGGACAGGGAGAGCTCCTACAATGAGCAGTACTTC,TRBJ2-7,TRBV7-8,-,TRBD1
CASTPAGWWDTQYF,TGTGCCAGCACCCCAGCGGGGTGGTGGGATACGCAGTATTTT,TRBJ2-3,TRBV12-3/TRBV12-4,-,TRBD2
CASSYSRGRDVEKLFF,TGTGCCAGCAGTTACAGCAGGGGGCGGGACGTAGAAAAACTGTTTTTT,TRBJ1-4,TRBV6-6,few,TRBD1
CASSLAGTDTDTQYF,TGTGCCAGCAGCTTAGCTGGGACAGACACAGATACGCAGTATTTT,TRBJ2-3,TRBV7-9,few,TRBD1
CASSRRTGSGYTF,TGTGCCAGCAGTCGAAGAACAGGGTCTGGCTACACCTTC,TRBJ1-2,TRBV6-2/TRBV6-3,-,-